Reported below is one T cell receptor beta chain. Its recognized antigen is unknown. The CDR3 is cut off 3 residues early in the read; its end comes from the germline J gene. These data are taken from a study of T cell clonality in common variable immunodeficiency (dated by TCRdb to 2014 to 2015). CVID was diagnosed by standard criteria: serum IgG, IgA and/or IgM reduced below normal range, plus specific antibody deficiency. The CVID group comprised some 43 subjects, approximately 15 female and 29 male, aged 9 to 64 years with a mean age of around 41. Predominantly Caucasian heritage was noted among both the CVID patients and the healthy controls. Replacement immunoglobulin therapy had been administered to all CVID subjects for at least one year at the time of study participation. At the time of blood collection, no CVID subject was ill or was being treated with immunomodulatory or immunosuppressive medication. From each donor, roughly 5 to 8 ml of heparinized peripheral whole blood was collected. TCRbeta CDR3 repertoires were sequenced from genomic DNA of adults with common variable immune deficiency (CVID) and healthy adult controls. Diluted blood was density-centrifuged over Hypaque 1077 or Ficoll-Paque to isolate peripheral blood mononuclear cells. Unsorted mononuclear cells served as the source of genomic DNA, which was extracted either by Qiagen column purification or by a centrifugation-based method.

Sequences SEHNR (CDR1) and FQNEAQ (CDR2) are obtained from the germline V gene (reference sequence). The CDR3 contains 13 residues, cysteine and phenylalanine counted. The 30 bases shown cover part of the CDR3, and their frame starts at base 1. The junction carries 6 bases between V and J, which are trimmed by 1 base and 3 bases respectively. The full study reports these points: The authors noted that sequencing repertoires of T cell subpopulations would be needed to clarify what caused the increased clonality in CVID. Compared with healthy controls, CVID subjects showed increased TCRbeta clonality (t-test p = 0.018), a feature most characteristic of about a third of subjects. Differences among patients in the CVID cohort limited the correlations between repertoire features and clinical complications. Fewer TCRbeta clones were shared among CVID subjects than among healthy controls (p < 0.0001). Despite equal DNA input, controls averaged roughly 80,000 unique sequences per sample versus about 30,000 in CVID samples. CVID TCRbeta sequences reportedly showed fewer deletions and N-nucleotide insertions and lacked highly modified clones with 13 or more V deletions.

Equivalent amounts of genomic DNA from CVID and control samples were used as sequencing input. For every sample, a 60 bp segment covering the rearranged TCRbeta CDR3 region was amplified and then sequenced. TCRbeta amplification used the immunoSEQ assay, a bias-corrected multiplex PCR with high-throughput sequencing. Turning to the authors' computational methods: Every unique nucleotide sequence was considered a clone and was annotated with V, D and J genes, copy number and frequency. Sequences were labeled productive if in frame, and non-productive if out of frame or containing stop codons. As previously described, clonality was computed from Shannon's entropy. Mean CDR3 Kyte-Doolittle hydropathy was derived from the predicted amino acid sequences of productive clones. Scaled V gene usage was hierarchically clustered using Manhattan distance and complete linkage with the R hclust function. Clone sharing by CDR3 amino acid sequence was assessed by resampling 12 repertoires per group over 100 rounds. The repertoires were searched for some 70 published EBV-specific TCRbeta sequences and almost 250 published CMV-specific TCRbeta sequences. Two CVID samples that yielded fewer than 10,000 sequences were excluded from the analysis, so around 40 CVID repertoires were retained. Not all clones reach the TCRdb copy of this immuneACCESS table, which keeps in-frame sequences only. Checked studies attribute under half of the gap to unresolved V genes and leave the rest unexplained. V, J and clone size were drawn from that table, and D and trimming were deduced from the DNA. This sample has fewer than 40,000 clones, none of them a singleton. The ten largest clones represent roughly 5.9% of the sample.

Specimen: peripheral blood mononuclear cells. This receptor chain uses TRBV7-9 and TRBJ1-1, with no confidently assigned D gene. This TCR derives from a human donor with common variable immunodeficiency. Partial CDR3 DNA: TGTGCCAGCAGCTTAGAGTCGGACACTGAA. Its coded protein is CASSLESDTE. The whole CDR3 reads CASSLESDTEAFF.